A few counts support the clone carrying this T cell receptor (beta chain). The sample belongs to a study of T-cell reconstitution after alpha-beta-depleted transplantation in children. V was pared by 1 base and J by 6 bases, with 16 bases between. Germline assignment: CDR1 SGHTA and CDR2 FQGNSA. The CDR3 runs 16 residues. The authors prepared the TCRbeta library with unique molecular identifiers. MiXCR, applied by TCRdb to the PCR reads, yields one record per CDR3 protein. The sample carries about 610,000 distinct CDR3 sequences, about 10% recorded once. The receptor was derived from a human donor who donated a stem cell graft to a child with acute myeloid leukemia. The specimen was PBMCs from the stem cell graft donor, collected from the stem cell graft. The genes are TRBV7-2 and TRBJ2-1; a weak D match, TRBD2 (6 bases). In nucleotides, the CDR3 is TGTGCCAGCAGCTTAGAGATGACTAGGAGGGGCAATGAGCAGTTCTTC. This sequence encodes CASSLEMTRRGNEQFF.